The source of this TCR beta chain is a study of T cells expressing NK-cell markers. Each CDR3 protein gets one entry in TCRdb, which reprocessed the 5' RACE reads and gives no DNA. The listing contains about 550,000 distinct CDR3 sequences. CDR3 length: 16 residues. Germline values: CDR1 MNHEY, CDR2 SVGEGT. The receptor was isolated from a young man in good health. The J gene is TRBJ1-5, the V gene TRBV6-2 or TRBV6-3; TCRdb's D call of TRBD1 is untestable without DNA. Sequencing used blood T cells: a sorted CD56 or NKG2C T cell subset, CD4+ or CD8+ T cells, or bulk PBMC T cells (not recorded which). The CDR3 sequence: CASSQRQGSSNQPQHF.